The 19 T cell receptor beta chains below were found in one sample sequenced in a study of cytomegalovirus exposure and HLA in healthy donors. PCR was performed using 60 Vbeta and 13 Jbeta primers. Assay used: immunoSEQ multiplex PCR; TCRdb lists only in-frame clones, some missing. Seen here are about 130,000 clones, under 90% observed once, and the top ten hold roughly 4.2%. The sequencing input was PBMCs. These receptors originate from a woman aged 40 to 49 in good health and CMV-seronegative.

V gene TRBV19 combines with J gene TRBJ1-1; D not resolved. Germline CDR1 LNHDA, CDR2 SQIVND (reference sequence). V was trimmed by 6 bases and J by 7 bases, leaving 18 bases between them. The CDR3 has 14 residues. The CDR3 DNA reads TGTGCCAGTAGCTTCTCCGGCCGCTCGGGTGAAGCTTTCTTT. Translating gives CASSFSGRSGEAFF.

The genes are TRBV5-4 and TRBJ2-5; 11 bases agree with TRBD2. The germline V gene has CDR1 SGHNT and CDR2 YYREEE (reference sequence). This CDR3 is built from 17 residues. V lost 5 bases, J lost 5 bases, and 14 bases stayed unmatched. For the CDR3, the DNA is TGTGCCAGCAGTCTTGGATCCCTAGCGGGGGGAGCGGAGACCCAGTACTTC. Its protein product is CASSLGSLAGGAETQYF.

The rearrangement uses TRBV16 and TRBJ2-7; D is possibly TRBD1 (6 bases). V was pared by 0 bases and J by 2 bases, with 11 bases between. The CDR3 runs 15 residues. The germline CDR1 and CDR2 sequences are KGHSY and FQNENV. The CDR3 reads CASSQSGRGAYEQYF. The CDR3 DNA reads as TGTGCCAGCAGCCAATCAGGCAGGGGAGCCTACGAGCAGTACTTC.

This clone came up a few times. V and J are TRBV5-4 and TRBJ1-1; TRBD1 might be the D (5 bases). There are 14 residues in the CDR3. Germline assignment: CDR1 SGHNT and CDR2 YYREEE (reference sequence). The V end lost 0 bases, the J end lost 1 base, and 7 bases lay between the germline ends. DNA of the CDR3: TGTGCCAGCAGCTTGGGACAGACGAACACTGAAGCTTTCTTT. Translation: CASSLGQTNTEAFF.

The chain has TRBV6-5 and TRBJ2-5; D gene unclear. The J call may be in error: the DNA end matches TRBJ2-7 better. Germline CDR1 is MNHEY and CDR2 is SVGAGI. The CDR3 length is 14 residues. The DNA of the CDR3 is TGTGCCAGCAGTTACAGGCTAGACGCCTACGAGCAGTACTTC. It translates to CASSYRLDAYEQYF.

This clone was picked up many times. The CDR3 loop is CASSVASGNEQFF. The DNA for the CDR3 is TGTGCCAGCAGCGTAGCGTCTGGAAATGAGCAGTTCTTC. This chain uses TRBV5-6 with TRBJ2-1; perhaps TRBD2 as D (5 bases). CDR1 and CDR2 (germline): SGHDT, YYEEEE. The V end was cut by 4 bases, the J end by 7 bases, with 12 bases between. The CDR3 spans 13 residues. Filled out from reference TRBV5-6 and TRBJ2-1, the complete variable domain reads DAGVTQSPTHLIKTRGQQVTLRCSPKSGHDTVSWYQQALGQGPQFIFQYYEEEERQRGNFPDRFSGHQFPNYSSELNVNALLLGDSALYLCASSVASGNEQFFGPGTRLTVL.

V gene TRBV7-9 combines with J gene TRBJ1-2; 8 positions agree with TRBD1. The germline V gene encodes CDR1 SEHNR and CDR2 FQNEAQ (reference sequence). CDR3 length equals 14 residues. Losses at the gene ends were 5 bases for V and 0 bases for J; bases not matched to a gene: 2. For the CDR3, the DNA is TGTGCCAGCAGCGCGGACAGGGCTAACTATGGCTACACCTTC. Its protein product is CASSADRANYGYTF.

V is TRBV27 and J is TRBJ2-1; the match to TRBD1 covers 8 bases. CDR3 length equals 13 residues. In germline, CDR1 is MNHEY, CDR2 SMNVEV (reference sequence). V shed 6 bases and J 8 bases; nucleotides not matched to a gene: 6. The CDR3 region is CASRRTGFDEQFF. The CDR3 nucleotides read TGTGCCAGCAGGAGGACAGGGTTTGATGAGCAGTTCTTC.

This rearrangement joins TRBV19 to TRBJ1-6; D might be TRBD1 (5 bases). With 6 bases removed from V and 8 bases from J, the gap between germline ends came to 14 bases. From germline, CDR1 is LNHDA and CDR2 SQIVND (reference sequence). The CDR3 runs 14 residues. The CDR3, as DNA: TGTGCCAGTAGGCCAGGGAGGTCAGATTCACCCCTCCACTTT. Its protein product is CASRPGRSDSPLHF. Based on the CDR3 plus reference TRBV19 and TRBJ1-6, the full variable domain is DGGITQSPKYLFRKEGQNVTLSCEQNLNHDAMYWYRQDPGQGLRLIYYSQIVNDFQKGDIAEGYSVSREKKESFPLTVTSAQKNPTAFYLCASRPGRSDSPLHFGNGTRLTVT.

The chain uses TRBV20-1 and TRBJ1-2; D not certain. In germline, CDR1 is DFQATT, CDR2 SNEGSKA (reference sequence). V gave up 6 bases and J gave up 1 base, with 6 bases separating them. The CDR3 runs to 11 residues. DNA of the CDR3: TGCAGTGCCGGGGATAACTATGGCTACACCTTC. This gives the protein CSAGDNYGYTF.

This chain joins TRBV4-1 and TRBJ1-2; 8 nucleotides agree with TRBD1. CDR1 MGHRA and CDR2 YSYEKL come from the germline V gene. The trim removed 4 bases at V and 8 bases at J, leaving 12 bases unmatched. The CDR3 covers 15 residues. CDR3 protein: CASSRGTGLLWGYTF. CDR3 DNA sequence: TGCGCCAGCAGCCGGGGGACAGGCCTACTATGGGGCTACACCTTC.

V gene TRBV7-8 combines with J gene TRBJ1-1; 8 bases map to TRBD1. The CDR3 is made up of 15 amino acids. Germline-derived CDR1 and CDR2 are SGHVS and FQNEAQ. The V segment lost 7 bases and the J segment 4 bases; nucleotides outside the gene matches: 11. CDR3 sequence: CASTPLRGRGTEAFF. CDR3 DNA sequence: TGTGCCAGCACCCCTCTCAGGGGGCGCGGCACTGAAGCTTTCTTT.

This chain links TRBV18 with TRBJ2-2; the D gene is possibly TRBD1 (5 bases). V shed 4 bases and J shed 7 bases, with 13 bases lying between them. This CDR3 is 14 amino acids long. Germline values: CDR1 KGHSH, CDR2 LQKENI. CDR3 coding DNA: TGTGCCAGCTCACAGACGGCAGGGCACGGGGAGCTGTTTTTT. Translated, it gives CASSQTAGHGELFF.

This clone showed up just once. The CDR3 is CATSRGRGELGLTDTQYF. CDR3 nucleotides: TGTGCCACCAGCCGTGGCAGGGGGGAGTTGGGCCTCACAGATACGCAGTATTTT. The rearrangement links TRBV15 to TRBJ2-3; possible D gene TRBD1, 7 bases. Trimming stripped 5 bases from V and 2 bases from J, with 23 bases between. This CDR3 is 18 amino acids long. The V gene's germline CDR1 is LNHNV and CDR2 YYDKDF (reference sequence).

In nucleotides, the CDR3 is TGTGCCAGCAGATACTACAGGGGGAGTGAAGAGACCCAGTACTTC. Its protein product is CASRYYRGSEETQYF. V and J are TRBV5-4 and TRBJ2-5; 8 nucleotides agree with TRBD1. Germline CDR1 reads SGHNT; CDR2 reads YYREEE (reference sequence). This CDR3 is 15 amino acids long. V shed 5 bases, J shed 3 bases, and the junction held 9 bases outside the gene matches.

The J gene is TRBJ2-1, the V gene TRBV4-1; 7 bases match TRBD2. J gave up 3 bases and V 1 base, and 0 bases lay outside the gene matches. This CDR3 is built from 14 residues. Germline assignment: CDR1 MGHRA and CDR2 YSYEKL. Here the CDR3 reads CASSQGDYYNEQFF. In DNA, the CDR3 is TGCGCCAGCAGCCAAGGGGACTACTACAATGAGCAGTTCTTC.

The V and J genes are TRBV6-5 and TRBJ2-7; maybe TRBD2 (6 bases). Germline loops: CDR1 MNHEY, CDR2 SVGAGI. V was trimmed by 0 bases and J by 2 bases, leaving 11 bases between them. The CDR3 runs 15 residues. The CDR3 loop reads CASSYSAGEAYEQYF. CDR3 coding DNA: TGTGCCAGCAGTTACTCAGCCGGGGAGGCCTACGAGCAGTACTTC.

This clone was recorded only once. The chain links TRBV27 to TRBJ2-3, with TRBD2 matching 7 bases. The V gene end was trimmed by 8 bases and the J gene end by 7 bases; junction bases not matched to a gene: 21. The CDR3 is 17 amino acids. Germline CDR1 is MNHEY and CDR2 is SMNVEV (reference sequence). The CDR3 protein is CASAYRASGASRHTQYF. Written as DNA, the CDR3 is TGTGCCAGCGCCTACCGGGCTAGCGGAGCCTCAAGGCATACGCAGTATTTT.

The V call is TRBV6-1, the J call TRBJ2-1, with 13 bases matching TRBD2. This CDR3 has 17 residues. Germline CDR1 MNHNS, CDR2 SASEGT. Trimming removed 0 bases from V and 5 bases from J; junction bases left unmatched: 4. The CDR3 DNA is TGTGCCAGCAGTGAAGCCGCCGGACTAGCGGGGGACAATGAGCAGTTCTTC. It codes for CASSEAAGLAGDNEQFF.